The entry that follows covers one TCR beta chain sequence. No antigen is known for it. A single record per CDR3 protein comes from TCRdb applying MiXCR to the reads. The data contain approximately 250,000 distinct CDR3 sequences, roughly 23% of them seen just once; the ten biggest clones take up approximately 18%. Between the trimmed V and J ends, which lost 0 bases and 3 bases, there was a span of 14 bases. The CDR3 consists of 16 residues. Germline loops: CDR1 LGHNA, CDR2 YNFKEQ. This record belongs to a study of T cell repertoires in cytomegalovirus infection. Study-wide results and caveats: Summed frequency of public TCR beta families distinguished CMV carriers with the relevant HLA. Ex vivo responses were dominated by HLA-C-restricted CMV-specific TCR beta clonotypes.

The origin of this receptor is a human donor in good health (CMV status not recorded). Some clones in this sample may be carry-over from other donors' samples. The chain recombines TRBV4-2 with TRBJ1-1; TRBD1 is a possible D gene (5 bases). Sequenced material: CD8+ T cells from PBMCs. CDR3 amino acids: CASSQDMKGTYTEAFF. As DNA, the CDR3 is TGTGCCAGCAGCCAAGATATGAAGGGGACTTACACTGAAGCTTTCTTT.